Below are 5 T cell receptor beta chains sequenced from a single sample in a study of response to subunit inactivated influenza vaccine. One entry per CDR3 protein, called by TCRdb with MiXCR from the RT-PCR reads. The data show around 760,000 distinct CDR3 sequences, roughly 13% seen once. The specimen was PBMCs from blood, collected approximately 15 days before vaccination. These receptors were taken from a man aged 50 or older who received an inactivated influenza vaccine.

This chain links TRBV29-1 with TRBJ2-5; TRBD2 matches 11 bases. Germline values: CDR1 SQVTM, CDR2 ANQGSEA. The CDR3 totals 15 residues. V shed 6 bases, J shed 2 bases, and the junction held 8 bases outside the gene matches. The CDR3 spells CSVLPGLAVQETQYF. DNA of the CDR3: TGCAGCGTCCTACCGGGACTAGCGGTTCAAGAGACCCAGTACTTC.

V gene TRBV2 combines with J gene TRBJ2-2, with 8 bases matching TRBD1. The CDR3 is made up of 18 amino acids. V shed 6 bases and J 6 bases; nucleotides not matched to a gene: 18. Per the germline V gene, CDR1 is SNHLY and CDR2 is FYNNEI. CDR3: CASRGITGQVKGSGELFF. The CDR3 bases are TGTGCCAGCAGAGGAATTACGGGACAGGTCAAGGGGTCCGGGGAGCTGTTTTTT.

The CDR3 spells CASSLTGPQMPFF. CDR3 nucleotide sequence: TGTGCCAGCAGCTTAACAGGGCCACAGATGCCTTTCTTT. This chain links TRBV7-9 with TRBJ1-1; tentatively, D is TRBD1 (6 bases). Germline V lookup: CDR1 SEHNR, CDR2 FQNEAQ (reference sequence). The CDR3 extends over 13 amino acids. Trimming left V 2 bases short and J 12 bases short, with 16 bases between.

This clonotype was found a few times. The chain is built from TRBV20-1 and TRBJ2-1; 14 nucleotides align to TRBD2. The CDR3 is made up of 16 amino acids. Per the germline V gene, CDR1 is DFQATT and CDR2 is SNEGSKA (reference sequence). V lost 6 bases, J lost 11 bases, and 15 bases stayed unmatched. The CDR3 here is CSALTIRTSGGPKQFF. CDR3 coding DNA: TGCAGTGCACTCACTATCAGGACTAGCGGGGGGCCCAAGCAGTTCTTC.

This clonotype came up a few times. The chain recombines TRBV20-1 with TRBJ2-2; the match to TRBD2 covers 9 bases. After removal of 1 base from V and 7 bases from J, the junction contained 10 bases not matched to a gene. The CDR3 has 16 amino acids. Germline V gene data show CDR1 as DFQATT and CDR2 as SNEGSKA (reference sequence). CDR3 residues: CSARVGRGRALGELFF. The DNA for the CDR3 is TGCAGTGCTAGAGTTGGTCGCGGGAGGGCCCTCGGGGAGCTGTTTTTT.